A single sample gave rise to the 10 T cell receptor beta chains below, sequenced in a study of regulatory T cells in long-lasting Graves disease. Both iRepertoire HTBI primers and Arm-PCR of CDR3 regions were used to build the TCR beta libraries. Via MiXCR, TCRdb re-called the multiplex PCR reads, giving one row per CDR3 protein. The sample includes approximately 350,000 distinct CDR3 sequences, roughly 17% of them seen just once. Stated time point: newly diagnosed GD, antithyroid drugs for less than 3 months. With RNA extracted from PBMCs as input, the TCR library was made. The data also belong to a second study, concerning T cells in Graves' hyperthyroidism and ophthalmopathy.

Sequences were derived from peripheral blood mononuclear cells (PBMCs), sampled at new diagnosis, from a patient treated with antithyroid drugs. The receptors derive from a middle-aged man with Graves disease.

At least ten counts were recorded for this clonotype. The chain uses TRBV29-1 and TRBJ2-5; 10 nucleotides align to TRBD2. The CDR3 has 15 residues. Germline values: CDR1 SQVTM, CDR2 ANQGSEA. V lost 4 bases and J lost 2; bases outside the gene matches: 7. The CDR3 is CSVGGSGGPQETQYF. CDR3 DNA: TGCAGCGTTGGCGGTAGCGGGGGGCCGCAAGAGACCCAGTACTTC.

The chain links TRBV6-2 or TRBV6-3 to TRBJ2-2, with no clear D. This CDR3 is built from 12 residues. With 6 bases removed from V and 7 bases from J, the gap between germline ends came to 9 bases. In germline, CDR1 is MNHEY, CDR2 SVGEGT. CDR3 DNA: TGTGCCAGCAGGACGGATGGCGGGGAGCTGTTTTTT. Translation: CASRTDGGELFF.

This clonotype was seen a handful of times. The genes are TRBV6-2 or TRBV6-3 and TRBJ1-6, with 8 positions matching TRBD1. Per the germline V gene, CDR1 is MNHEY and CDR2 is SVGEGT. The J segment lost 8 bases and the V segment lost 4 bases, leaving 10 bases of the junction unmatched. The CDR3 runs to 16 residues. The CDR3 loop is CASSFSSGGGDSPLHF. DNA for the CDR3: TGTGCCAGCAGTTTTAGCTCAGGGGGCGGGGATTCACCCCTCCACTTT.

This clonotype was seen repeatedly, ten times or more. The chain uses TRBV20-1 and TRBJ2-7, with D possibly being TRBD2 (6 bases). CDR1 and CDR2 from the germline V gene are DFQATT and SNEGSKA (reference sequence). This CDR3 region has 16 residues. V was trimmed by 0 bases and J by 2 bases, leaving 17 bases between them. In nucleotides, the CDR3 is TGCAGTGCTAGAGATCCCTTGCGGGGCACAACCTACGAGCAGTACTTC. Translated, it gives CSARDPLRGTTYEQYF.

This clonotype was recorded at least ten times. The V call is TRBV11-2, the J call TRBJ1-5; TRBD1 might be the D (6 bases). Trimming left V 0 bases short and J 9 bases short, with 9 bases between. The CDR3 sequence is 13 residues long. Germline loops: CDR1 SGHAT, CDR2 FQNNGV. CDR3 amino acids: CASSLDRGRPQHF. Here the CDR3 DNA reads TGTGCCAGCAGCTTAGACAGGGGAAGGCCCCAGCATTTT.

This clonotype was seen a few times. The V call is TRBV28, the J call TRBJ2-1; D is ambiguous. Germline values: CDR1 MDHEN, CDR2 SYDVKM. The CDR3 has 12 amino acids. V lost 3 bases and J 7 bases, leaving 7 bases between the germline ends. CDR3 amino acids: CASSFTRNEQFF. Written as DNA, the CDR3 is TGTGCCAGCAGTTTCACCAGGAATGAGCAGTTCTTC.

In this sample, this clonotype turned up many times. The rearrangement uses TRBV11-2 and TRBJ1-4; the D gene is possibly TRBD1 (5 bases). Trimming took 0 bases from V and 12 from J, leaving 14 bases between them. Per the germline V gene, CDR1 is SGHAT and CDR2 is FQNNGV. This CDR3 comprises 14 residues. CDR3 loop: CASSLERGVGELFF. The CDR3 region has the DNA TGTGCCAGCAGCTTAGAACGGGGGGTCGGGGAACTGTTTTTT.

This clonotype was detected only a few times. The chain carries TRBV18 and TRBJ1-6; a possible D gene is TRBD1 (5 bases). The CDR3 runs 15 residues. V was pared by 8 bases and J by 12 bases, with 23 bases between. The germline gives CDR1 KGHSH, CDR2 LQKENI. The CDR3 DNA sequence: TGTGCCAGCGGGCGCCGGGACCTCAACCGGCAACCCCTCCACTTT. This translates into CASGRRDLNRQPLHF.

This sequence joins TRBV9 and TRBJ1-1, with D possibly matching TRBD1 (6 bases). The V end lost 4 bases, the J end lost 1 base, and 23 bases lay between the germline ends. CDR1 is SGDLS, CDR2 YYNGEE, per germline. The CDR3 spans 18 residues. CDR3: CASSQRGGQIYGNTEAFF. DNA of the CDR3: TGTGCCAGCAGCCAGAGGGGAGGACAGATCTACGGGAACACTGAAGCTTTCTTT.

This clonotype came up a few times. A much larger clone lies a single base off, so this may be a read error. V gene TRBV7-9 combines with J gene TRBJ2-7; perhaps D is TRBD1 or TRBD2 (5 bases each). Trimming removed 1 base from V and 9 bases from J, with 22 bases in between. Germline assignment: CDR1 SEHNR and CDR2 FQNEAQ (reference sequence). The CDR3 is 16 residues long. Here the CDR3 reads CASSLGPTTRGDGQYF. CDR3 sequence (DNA): TGTGCCAGCAGCTTAGGTCCGACCACGAGGGGTGACGGGCAGTACTTC. Variable domain in full (rest from reference TRBV7-9 and TRBJ2-7): DTGVSQNPRHKITKRGQNVTFRCDPISEHNRLYWYRQTLGQGPEFLTYFQNEAQLEKSRLLSDRFSAERPKGSFSTLEIQRTEQGDSAMYLCASSLGPTTRGDGQYFGPGTRLTVT.